The 29 T cell receptor beta chains in this list originate from one sample, sequenced in a study of cytomegalovirus exposure and HLA in healthy donors (dated by TCRdb to 2015 to 2018). Receptors were amplified or captured by the immunoSEQ multiplex PCR assay. A mixture of 60 forward primers for TCR Vbeta segments and 13 reverse primers for TCR Jbeta segments was used in the multiplex PCR. The clones in this table, taken by TCRdb from immuneACCESS, are in-frame only. Not every clone is retained; where verified, under half of the shortfall comes from an unresolved V gene, and the cause of the rest is unknown. Counted in this sample were roughly 180,000 clones; 81% of them appeared once. The top ten hold around 2% of the sample. Sequences were obtained from PBMCs. The receptor set was obtained from a woman aged 18-35 years in good health and CMV-seropositive.

V usage is TRBV6-1 and J usage is TRBJ1-1; no clear D gene. Looked up from germline, CDR1 is MNHNS and CDR2 is SASEGT. Trimming pared 4 bases from V and 2 bases from J, leaving 11 bases between. The length of the CDR3 is 14 residues. This chain's CDR3 is CASSGPGENTEAFF. CDR3 nucleotide sequence: TGTGCCAGCAGTGGCCCGGGTGAAAACACTGAAGCTTTCTTT.

This clone was picked up one time. V and J are TRBV6-4 and TRBJ1-2; D unresolved. The CDR3 is made up of 12 amino acids. The V end was cut by 5 bases, the J end by 6 bases, with 10 bases between. Germline V gene lookup returns CDR1 MRHNA and CDR2 SNTAGT. The CDR3 DNA follows: TGTGCCAGCAGTCTAGGCGGGGATGGCTACACCTTC. Translated: CASSLGGDGYTF.

This clone was counted once. This chain uses TRBV9 with TRBJ1-2; 7 nucleotides match TRBD1. The germline V gene has CDR1 SGDLS and CDR2 YYNGEE. The V segment lost 3 bases and the J segment 5 bases; nucleotides outside the gene matches: 10. This CDR3 is 15 amino acids long. The DNA for the CDR3 is TGTGCCAGCAGCGGGCCTCGACAGGGAAGTTATGGCTACACCTTC. Protein sequence: CASSGPRQGSYGYTF.

The CDR3 loop is CASSDSATGELFF. The CDR3, as DNA: TGTGCCAGCAGTGACTCGGCTACCGGGGAGCTGTTTTTT. The V call is TRBV6-4, the J call TRBJ2-2; no firm D call. This CDR3 is 13 amino acids long. Trimming took 0 bases from V and 5 from J, leaving 4 bases between them. Germline V CDR1 and CDR2: MRHNA, SNTAGT.

The chain joins TRBV4-2 to TRBJ2-1, with TRBD2 matching 9 bases. The CDR3 runs 16 residues. From germline, CDR1 is LGHNA and CDR2 YNFKEQ. The trim removed 4 bases at V and 4 bases at J, leaving 8 bases unmatched. CDR3 sequence reads: CASSPVGLAGYNEQFF. The CDR3 DNA is TGTGCCAGCAGCCCCGTGGGCCTAGCGGGATACAATGAGCAGTTCTTC.

The rearrangement links TRBV6-5 to TRBJ2-7; D may be TRBD2 (5 bases). Deletions cut 5 bases from V and 6 bases from J, with 20 bases between. The CDR3 loop spans 15 amino acids. Germline CDR1 reads MNHEY; CDR2 reads SVGAGI. The CDR3 region is CASSTDRGLRAEQYF. CDR3 nucleotide sequence: TGTGCCAGCAGTACTGATAGAGGGTTAAGGGCCGAGCAGTACTTC.

The chain couples TRBV10-1 to TRBJ2-5, with 10 bases matching TRBD2. From germline, CDR1 is WNHNN and CDR2 SYGVQD (reference sequence). The CDR3 extends over 17 amino acids. V shed 2 bases and J 0 bases; nucleotides not matched to a gene: 6. CDR3: CASSEGVLAGDQETQYF. The CDR3 DNA is TGCGCCAGCAGTGAGGGGGTCCTAGCGGGGGACCAAGAGACCCAGTACTTC.

The gene calls are TRBV13 and TRBJ2-1; 14 bases agree with TRBD2. The CDR3 consists of 19 residues. From germline, CDR1 is PRHDT and CDR2 FYEKMQ (reference sequence). The V gene end was trimmed by 5 bases and the J gene end by 2 bases; junction bases not matched to a gene: 11. Written as DNA, the CDR3 is TGTGCCAGCAGCGAAGGGACTAGCGGGGGAGGTTCCGCCTACAATGAGCAGTTCTTC. Amino acid sequence: CASSEGTSGGGSAYNEQFF.

In its sample, this clone was seen once. This sequence joins TRBV9 and TRBJ2-2; D is possibly TRBD2 (5 bases). This CDR3 has 16 amino acids. The V end was cut by 4 bases, the J end by 7 bases, with 20 bases between. Germline values: CDR1 SGDLS, CDR2 YYNGEE. Here the CDR3 DNA reads TGTGCCAGCAGCCCCATACTCCGGACTCCTCACGGGGAGCTGTTTTTT. It is translated as CASSPILRTPHGELFF.

J is TRBJ1-1 and V is TRBV28, with 8 nucleotides matching TRBD1. Per germline, CDR1 MDHEN and CDR2 SYDVKM. The CDR3 spans 18 residues. Unmatched junction bases numbered 21, after V lost 6 bases and J lost 6 bases. This chain's CDR3 is CASSPRRRDRTRMAEAFF. For the CDR3, the DNA is TGTGCCAGCAGCCCCCGGCGGCGGGACAGGACGCGGATGGCTGAAGCTTTCTTT.

This rearrangement joins TRBV13 to TRBJ2-1, with 7 bases lining up with TRBD2. Germline loops: CDR1 PRHDT, CDR2 FYEKMQ (reference sequence). Germline trimming cut 2 bases from V and 0 bases from J; bases unmatched to any gene: 1. The CDR3 spans 15 residues. CDR3 nucleotide sequence: TGTGCCAGCAGCTTATCGGGGGGCTCCTACAATGAGCAGTTCTTC. Protein sequence: CASSLSGGSYNEQFF. Filled out from reference TRBV13 and TRBJ2-1, the complete variable domain reads AAGVIQSPRHLIKEKRETATLKCYPIPRHDTVYWYQQGPGQDPQFLISFYEKMQSDKGSIPDRFSAQQFSDYHSELNMSSLELGDSALYFCASSLSGGSYNEQFFGPGTRLTVL.

This clone has a handful of counts. Other DNA sequences in this specimen translate into the identical CDR3. J is TRBJ2-7 and V is TRBV30, with 7 positions matching TRBD1. Germline assignment: CDR1 GTSNPN and CDR2 SVGIG (reference sequence). J was trimmed by 4 bases and V by 4 bases; bases with no gene match: 7. This CDR3 has 13 residues. The chain's CDR3 is CAWIRDSSYEQYF. The CDR3 region has the DNA TGTGCCTGGATTCGGGACAGCTCATACGAGCAGTACTTC.

V usage is TRBV5-5 and J usage is TRBJ2-2, with 7 bases aligning to TRBD1. Germline CDR1 and CDR2: SGHKS and YYEKEE (reference sequence). After removal of 1 base from V and 5 bases from J, the junction contained 5 bases not matched to a gene. The CDR3 is 15 amino acids. CDR3 nucleotide sequence: TGTGCCAGCAGCTTGCTGACAGGGAGTACCGGGGAGCTGTTTTTT. It specifies CASSLLTGSTGELFF.

The chain couples TRBV6-4 to TRBJ2-2; D is possibly TRBD1 (5 bases). The CDR3 is 16 residues long. From germline, CDR1 is MRHNA and CDR2 SNTAGT. Trimming removed 0 bases at V and 5 bases at J, with 13 bases between. The CDR3 loop reads CASSDSNQGLTGELFF. CDR3 DNA: TGTGCCAGCAGTGACTCGAATCAGGGCTTAACCGGGGAGCTGTTTTTT.

The chain carries TRBV5-4 and TRBJ1-6; no clear D. There are 16 residues in the CDR3. V shed 4 bases and J shed 2 bases, with 13 bases lying between them. Germline V lookup: CDR1 SGHNT, CDR2 YYREEE (reference sequence). The CDR3 coding sequence is TGTGCCAGCAGCGGAGGCGGGTTTGCCTATAATTCACCCCTCCACTTT. The encoded protein is CASSGGGFAYNSPLHF.

The CDR3, as DNA: TGTGCCAGCAGTTTTCCAGGACAGGGTATTGGCTACACCTTC. Translated: CASSFPGQGIGYTF. The chain couples TRBV28 to TRBJ1-2; 8 bases line up with TRBD1. The CDR3 has 14 residues. The V gene end was trimmed by 3 bases and the J gene end by 7 bases; junction bases not matched to a gene: 7. From germline, CDR1 is MDHEN and CDR2 SYDVKM.

In this sample, this clone turned up once. V is TRBV27 and J is TRBJ2-3, with a possible D match to TRBD2 (5 bases). Trimming pared 6 bases from V and 0 bases from J, leaving 13 bases between. CDR3 length: 15 amino acids. Germline CDR1 reads MNHEY; CDR2 reads SMNVEV (reference sequence). The CDR3 loop is CASRLSGTSTDTQYF. The CDR3 coding sequence is TGTGCCAGCAGGCTGAGCGGCACTAGCACAGATACGCAGTATTTT.

The CDR3 here is CASRPFTSGGAYEQYF. In DNA form, the CDR3 reads TGTGCCAGCAGACCCTTCACTAGCGGGGGGGCCTACGAGCAGTACTTC. The chain uses TRBV2 and TRBJ2-7, with 13 bases lining up with TRBD2. The CDR3 has 16 amino acids. CDR1 is SNHLY and CDR2 is FYNNEI in the germline V gene. The junction had 7 bases not matched to a gene; V was cut back by 6 bases and J by 2 bases.

J is TRBJ2-1 and V is TRBV4-1; maybe TRBD1 (5 bases). V was cut by 7 bases and J by 1 base, with 14 bases left in between. This CDR3 is 15 amino acids long. Germline-derived CDR1 and CDR2 are MGHRA and YSYEKL. The CDR3 nucleotides are TGCGCCAGCACCCTTCGGGCAGGGTCCTACAATGAGCAGTTCTTC. This sequence encodes CASTLRAGSYNEQFF.

This clone was recorded once. The V call is TRBV9, the J call TRBJ2-2; 7 bases map to TRBD2. Germline CDR1 and CDR2: SGDLS and YYNGEE. The CDR3 spans 17 residues. J lost 3 bases, V lost 0 bases, and 8 bases had no gene match. Here the CDR3 DNA reads TGTGCCAGCAGCGTAGATTCGGGGGAGGGGTACACCGGGGAGCTGTTTTTT. This gives the protein CASSVDSGEGYTGELFF.

This rearrangement joins TRBV5-4 to TRBJ2-7; 9 bases are shared with TRBD2. This CDR3 contains 14 residues. Germline V gene lookup returns CDR1 SGHNT and CDR2 YYREEE (reference sequence). Trimming at V came to 0 bases and at J to 3 bases, leaving 1 base not matched to a gene. For the CDR3, the DNA is TGTGCCAGCAGCTTGGAACTAGCGGGCTACGAGCAGTACTTC. It encodes CASSLELAGYEQYF.

The V and J genes are TRBV6-1 and TRBJ2-7, with 9 bases matching TRBD1. CDR1 and CDR2 (germline): MNHNS, SASEGT. This CDR3 spans 14 amino acids. After removal of 4 bases from V and 3 bases from J, the junction contained 4 bases not matched to a gene. CDR3 nucleotides: TGTGCCAGCAGTGCCCGGACAGGGGTCTACGAGCAGTACTTC. Its protein product is CASSARTGVYEQYF.

The chain employs TRBV28 and TRBJ2-7; 11 positions agree with TRBD2. Germline-derived CDR1 and CDR2 are MDHEN and SYDVKM. V lost 4 bases to trimming and J lost 0 bases; unmatched junction nucleotides: 5. The CDR3 has 16 residues. For the CDR3, the DNA is TGTGCCAGCAGTTCAACTAGCGGGGGCCGCTCCTACGAGCAGTACTTC. This gives the protein CASSSTSGGRSYEQYF.

The CDR3 coding sequence is TGTGCCAGCAGCTCTGTAGGGGGCGCAGGCTCCGAAAAACTGTTTTTT. Residues: CASSSVGGAGSEKLFF. The V and J genes are TRBV5-6 and TRBJ1-4; 7 bases match TRBD1. This CDR3 comprises 16 residues. Germline CDR1 reads SGHDT; CDR2 reads YYEEEE. V dropped 3 bases and J dropped 8; count of bases not matched to a gene: 13.

This clone was seen just once. The chain employs TRBV5-1 and TRBJ1-2; D remains ambiguous. CDR1 and CDR2 from the germline V gene are SGHRS and YFSETQ. Trimming cost V 4 bases and J 8 bases, with 15 bases left between them. This CDR3 has 13 residues. In DNA form, the CDR3 reads TGCGCCAGCAGCCCGGAAGGAGGGATCGGCTACACCTTC. Its protein is CASSPEGGIGYTF.

This chain connects TRBV30 to TRBJ1-2, with D tentatively TRBD1 (5 bases). CDR3 length: 11 amino acids. The germline V gene encodes CDR1 GTSNPN and CDR2 SVGIG (reference sequence). Trimming cost V 1 base and J 6 bases, with 6 bases left between them. The CDR3: CAWSAGNGYTF. The CDR3 DNA reads TGTGCCTGGAGTGCAGGGAATGGCTACACCTTC.

The rearrangement links TRBV5-1 to TRBJ1-4; 7 nucleotides agree with TRBD1. CDR1 and CDR2 from the germline V gene are SGHRS and YFSETQ. Trimming cost V 3 bases and J 5 bases; bases outside gene matches: 7. This CDR3 is 15 amino acids long. The CDR3 nucleotides read TGCGCCAGCAGCTCCCTACAGGGGAGGAATGAAAAACTGTTTTTT. Protein product: CASSSLQGRNEKLFF.

In this sample, this clone turned up once. CDR3 coding DNA: TGTGCCATCACGGGGGTTTTGGCTGAAGCTTTCTTT. The encoded protein is CAITGVLAEAFF. The chain uses TRBV10-3 and TRBJ1-1; a weak D match, TRBD1 (5 bases). Germline CDR1 reads ENHRY; CDR2 reads SYGVKD. Trimming left V 7 bases short and J 6 bases short, with 12 bases between. CDR3 length: 12 residues.

The rearrangement links TRBV4-2 to TRBJ2-6; 9 bases line up with TRBD2. Per germline, CDR1 LGHNA and CDR2 YNFKEQ. CDR3 size: 16 residues. V was clipped by 6 bases and J by 0 bases; unmatched bases: 3. CDR3 nucleotides: TGTGCCAGCAGGGCGGGGGGGGACTCTGGGGCCAACGTCCTGACTTTC. It is translated as CASRAGGDSGANVLTF.